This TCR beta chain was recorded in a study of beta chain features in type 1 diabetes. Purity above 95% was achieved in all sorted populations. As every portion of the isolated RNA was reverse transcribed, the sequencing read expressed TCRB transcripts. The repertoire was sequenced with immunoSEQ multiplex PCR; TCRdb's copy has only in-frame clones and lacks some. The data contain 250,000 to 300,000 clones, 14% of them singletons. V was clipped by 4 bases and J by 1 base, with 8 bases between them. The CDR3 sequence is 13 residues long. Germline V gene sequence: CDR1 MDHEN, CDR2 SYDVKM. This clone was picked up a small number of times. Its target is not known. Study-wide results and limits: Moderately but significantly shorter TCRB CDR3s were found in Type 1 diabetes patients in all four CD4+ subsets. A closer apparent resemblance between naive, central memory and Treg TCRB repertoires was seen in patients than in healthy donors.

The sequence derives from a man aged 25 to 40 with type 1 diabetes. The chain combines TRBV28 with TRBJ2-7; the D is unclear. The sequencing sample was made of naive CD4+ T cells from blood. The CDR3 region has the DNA TGTGCCAGCAGTTCTGCGGATTCCTACGAGCAGTACTTC. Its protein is CASSSADSYEQYF.